Below are 6 T cell receptor beta chains sequenced from a single sample in a study of cytomegalovirus exposure and HLA in healthy donors. PCR amplification relied on 60 Vbeta primers (plus 13 Jbeta primers). Produced via immunoSEQ multiplex PCR; TCRdb's table is partial and in-frame only. The profile shows 200,000 to 250,000 clones, 82% of them singletons. Source material: PBMCs. These receptors originate from a middle-aged woman in good health and CMV-seropositive.

The J gene is TRBJ2-7, the V gene TRBV25-1; tentatively, D is TRBD1 (6 bases). The CDR3 is made up of 13 amino acids. Trimming pared 3 bases from V and 12 bases from J, leaving 18 bases between. Germline CDR1 and CDR2: MGHDK and SYGVNS. In DNA, the CDR3 is TGTGCCAGCAGTGACGTCCCTGGGGGCTCGGGGTACTTC. Translation gives CASSDVPGGSGYF.

The chain combines TRBV7-2 with TRBJ2-7; D gene uncertain. CDR3 length equals 12 residues. V dropped 1 base and J dropped 3 bases, with 4 bases sitting between them. Germline V gene lookup returns CDR1 SGHTA and CDR2 FQGNSA. This chain's CDR3 is CASSLVVYEQYF. The DNA of the CDR3 is TGTGCCAGCAGCTTAGTAGTCTACGAGCAGTACTTC.

The chain joins TRBV28 to TRBJ2-3, with D possibly matching TRBD2 (6 bases). V lost 8 bases, J lost 4 bases, and 13 bases lay in between. The CDR3 contains 13 residues. The V gene's germline CDR1 is MDHEN and CDR2 SYDVKM. The CDR3 sequence: CASESGVPDTQYF. The CDR3 region has the DNA TGTGCCAGCGAATCGGGAGTACCAGATACGCAGTATTTT.

J is TRBJ2-7 and V is TRBV11-2, with TRBD2 matching over 10 bases. CDR1 is SGHAT, CDR2 FQNNGV, per germline. The CDR3 totals 16 residues. With 2 bases clipped from V and 1 base from J, the junction kept 5 bases outside the gene matches. The CDR3 DNA reads TGTGCCAGCAGCTTACGGAGCGGGAGGGCTTCCTACGAGCAGTACTTC. Protein product: CASSLRSGRASYEQYF.

The chain carries TRBV6-5 and TRBJ2-7; D is unclear. Germline values: CDR1 MNHEY, CDR2 SVGAGI. V was trimmed by 0 bases and J by 2 bases, leaving 5 bases between them. This CDR3 is built from 13 residues. The DNA of the CDR3 is TGTGCCAGCAGTTACTCCCATCCCTACGAGCAGTACTTC. As protein: CASSYSHPYEQYF.

The genes are TRBV5-4 and TRBJ1-1, with D possibly being TRBD1 (5 bases). V shed 0 bases and J shed 3 bases, with 15 bases lying between them. There are 16 residues in the CDR3. CDR1 and CDR2 from the germline V gene are SGHNT and YYREEE (reference sequence). Here the CDR3 DNA reads TGTGCCAGCAGCTTGGCCGGGGGGGGGAGACACACTGAAGCTTTCTTT. This translates into CASSLAGGGRHTEAFF.